These T cell receptor beta chains were read from a single sample in a study of CD8 T cells in ankylosing spondylitis. TCRdb recomputed calls from the 5' RACE reads with MiXCR, one row per CDR3 protein. Of fewer than 250,000 distinct CDR3 sequences in the sample, roughly a tenth were seen once. The source material was blood, either unsorted or a sorted T cell fraction (not recorded which). These receptors all come from a male donor with ankylosing spondylitis or in good health (not recorded which). Both conserved end residues are part of each CDR3. D genes are given only for firm matches. The size of a clone is reported for some rows only, either as once, few or many, or as a class for expanded clones.

>few|TRBJ2-5|TRBV7-2|-
CASSLQGTQETQYF
TGTGCCAGCAGCTTACAGGGGACACAAGAGACCCAGTACTTC
>many|TRBJ1-5|TRBV28|-
CASSFEGNQPQHF
TGTGCCAGCAGTTTCGAGGGAAATCAGCCCCAGCATTTT
>many|TRBJ2-2|TRBV20-1|-
CSADRGNTGELFF
TGCAGTGCCGACCGGGGAAACACCGGGGAGCTGTTTTTT
>many|TRBJ1-1|TRBV4-2|-
CASSLEGPGATEAFF
TGTGCCAGCAGCCTTGAAGGTCCCGGGGCCACTGAAGCTTTCTTT
>many|TRBJ2-1|TRBV10-3|TRBD1
CAISTGTASYNEQFF
TGTGCCATCAGCACCGGGACAGCATCCTACAATGAGCAGTTCTTC
>few|TRBJ2-7|TRBV5-8|TRBD1
CASRQGATYEQYF
TGTGCCAGTAGACAGGGGGCAACCTACGAGCAGTACTTC
>-|TRBJ1-3|TRBV10-3|-
CAISWGAGNTIYF
TGTGCCATCAGTTGGGGGGCTGGAAACACCATATATTTT
>many|TRBJ2-1|TRBV5-1|TRBD2
CASSFGSGVSSYNEQFF
TGCGCCAGCAGCTTCGGTAGCGGGGTGTCCTCCTACAATGAGCAGTTCTTC
>-|TRBJ2-7|TRBV3-1|TRBD1
CASSYAAGTGGAEQYF
TGTGCCAGCAGTTATGCAGCAGGGACAGGGGGCGCCGAGCAGTACTTC
>-|TRBJ2-7|TRBV25-1|TRBD2
CASSEWGGWSYEQYF
TGTGCCAGCAGTGAATGGGGGGGTTGGTCCTACGAGCAGTACTTC
>-|TRBJ2-7|TRBV12-3/TRBV12-4|-
CASTVTDEQYF
TGTGCCAGCACCGTGACGGACGAGCAGTACTTC
>-|TRBJ2-1|TRBV24-1|TRBD2
CATSDSSSGRNNEQFF
TGTGCCACCAGTGATTCGTCTAGCGGGAGGAACAATGAGCAGTTCTTC
>-|TRBJ1-2|TRBV7-3|TRBD1
CASSPVPGQGNYGYTF
TGTGCCAGCAGCCCCGTCCCGGGACAGGGAAACTATGGCTACACCTTC
>many|TRBJ2-1|TRBV20-1|-
CSARPLLEGSLDEQFF
TGCAGTGCTAGGCCCTTGTTAGAGGGTAGTTTGGATGAGCAGTTCTTC
>-|TRBJ1-1|TRBV7-3|-
CASSLTAGGETEAFF
TGTGCCAGCAGCTTAACCGCGGGTGGTGAAACTGAAGCTTTCTTT
>-|TRBJ2-5|TRBV29-1|-
CSGYGFGGAEETQYF
TGCAGCGGCTACGGCTTCGGGGGCGCGGAAGAGACCCAGTACTTC
>few|TRBJ2-3|TRBV14|TRBD1
CASSPRTGSNTDTQYF
TGTGCCAGCAGCCCCCGGACAGGTTCGAACACAGATACGCAGTATTTT
>many|TRBJ2-5|TRBV7-9|-
CASSLASLQETQYF
TGTGCCAGCAGCTTAGCCAGTCTCCAAGAGACCCAGTACTTC
>many|TRBJ2-7|TRBV20-1|TRBD2
CSARDTGTSGYEQYF
TGCAGTGCTAGGGACACCGGGACTAGCGGCTACGAGCAGTACTTC
>many|TRBJ2-2|TRBV20-1|TRBD1
CSGAGTVANTGELFF
TGCAGTGGGGCCGGGACAGTTGCGAACACCGGGGAGCTGTTTTTT
>many|TRBJ2-6|TRBV7-2|-
CASSSSPGTGANVLTF
TGTGCCAGCAGCTCCTCCCCGGGCACTGGGGCCAACGTCCTGACTTTC
>many|TRBJ2-6|TRBV5-1|-
CASRSSSGANVLTF
TGCGCCAGCAGGTCCAGTTCTGGGGCCAACGTCCTGACTTTC
>few|TRBJ2-1|TRBV5-1|TRBD2
CASSLGLAGVHNEQFF
TGCGCCAGCAGCTTGGGGCTAGCGGGGGTGCACAATGAGCAGTTCTTC
>-|TRBJ2-3|TRBV24-1|-
CATSDLQAPGDTQYF
TGTGCCACCAGTGATTTACAGGCACCGGGAGATACGCAGTATTTT
>-|TRBJ1-5|TRBV20-1|TRBD1
CSSPGQGPQPQHF
TGCAGTTCACCGGGACAGGGCCCTCAGCCCCAGCATTTT
>many|TRBJ2-1|TRBV10-3|-
CAISDDSSYNEQFF
TGTGCCATCAGTGATGACAGCTCCTACAATGAGCAGTTCTTC
>few|TRBJ2-1|TRBV10-3|TRBD2
CATGTSGLDEQFF
TGTGCCACCGGGACTAGCGGACTCGATGAGCAGTTCTTC
>many|TRBJ1-1|TRBV29-1|-
CSVGQTGGFPNTEAFF
TGCAGCGTCGGCCAAACGGGAGGTTTTCCGAACACTGAAGCTTTCTTT
>few|TRBJ2-4|TRBV7-8|-
CASSSPDRQLAKNIQYF
TGTGCCAGCAGCTCCCCAGACAGGCAACTAGCCAAAAACATTCAGTACTTC
>few|TRBJ1-1|TRBV3-1|-
CASSQDRGGMNTEAFF
TGTGCCAGCAGCCAAGATAGAGGGGGTATGAACACTGAAGCTTTCTTT
>-|TRBJ1-6|TRBV5-1|-
CASSLGEGSYNSPLHF
TGCGCCAGCAGCTTGGGAGAAGGTTCCTATAATTCACCCCTCCACTTT
>-|TRBJ2-2|TRBV5-1|-
CASSLGGDPHPGELFF
TGCGCCAGCAGCTTGGGAGGCGACCCACACCCCGGGGAGCTGTTTTTT
>many|TRBJ2-3|TRBV3-1|TRBD2
CASSQELGLAGTDTQYF
TGTGCCAGCAGCCAAGAACTCGGACTAGCGGGCACAGATACGCAGTATTTT
>many|TRBJ1-2|TRBV5-1|TRBD1
CASSHGQDYGYTF
TGCGCCAGCAGCCACGGACAGGACTATGGCTACACCTTC
>many|TRBJ2-7|TRBV12-3/TRBV12-4|-
CASRVNWGTYEQYF
TGTGCCAGCAGGGTTAATTGGGGGACCTACGAGCAGTACTTC
>few|TRBJ1-1|TRBV29-1|-
CSVRGLIHTEAFF
TGCAGCGTCAGGGGACTTATCCACACTGAAGCTTTCTTT
>many|TRBJ2-7|TRBV10-3|TRBD2
CAISESGSGGLISHEQYF
TGTGCCATCAGTGAGTCCGGTAGCGGGGGTCTAATCAGCCACGAGCAGTACTTC
>few|TRBJ2-5|TRBV20-1|-
CSASGGGEETQYF
TGCAGTGCTAGCGGGGGAGGAGAAGAGACCCAGTACTTC
>many|TRBJ1-5|TRBV28|TRBD1
CASSLSTGGRGQPQHF
TGTGCCAGCAGTTTATCGACAGGGGGAAGGGGTCAGCCCCAGCATTTT
>many|TRBJ2-7|TRBV5-1|-
CASRSGNHEQYF
TGCGCCAGCCGATCGGGTAACCACGAGCAGTACTTC
>-|TRBJ1-5|TRBV20-1|-
CSSRRGNQPQHF
TGCAGCTCGAGGAGGGGCAATCAGCCCCAGCATTTT
>many|TRBJ1-1|TRBV6-5|TRBD1
CASSYGTANMNTEAFF
TGTGCCAGCAGTTACGGGACAGCGAACATGAACACTGAAGCTTTCTTT
>many|TRBJ2-3|TRBV5-1|TRBD2
CASSLGRGSEGRADTQYF
TGCGCCAGCAGCTTAGGACGCGGGTCGGAAGGGAGGGCAGATACGCAGTATTTT
>few|TRBJ2-7|TRBV28|-
CASSPWSSYEQYF
TGTGCCAGCAGCCCCTGGAGCTCCTACGAGCAGTACTTC
>many|TRBJ1-3|TRBV5-1|-
CASTDSPSGNTIYF
TGCGCCAGCACCGACTCCCCCTCTGGAAACACCATATATTTT
>-|TRBJ2-7|TRBV6-5|TRBD1
CASSYFADRGPYEQYF
TGTGCCAGCAGTTATTTTGCCGACAGGGGTCCCTACGAGCAGTACTTC
>few|TRBJ2-5|TRBV5-5|-
CASSTPQTGYQETQYF
TGTGCCAGCAGCACGCCCCAAACAGGGTACCAAGAGACCCAGTACTTC
>many|TRBJ1-1|TRBV27|-
CASSGGVSNTEAFF
TGTGCCAGCAGTGGGGGGGTTTCGAACACTGAAGCTTTCTTT
>many|TRBJ2-7|TRBV13|-
CASSLFGPYEQYF
TGTGCCAGCAGCTTATTCGGCCCCTACGAGCAGTACTTC
>-|TRBJ1-1|TRBV5-1|-
CASSPGQLTNTEAFF
TGCGCCAGCAGCCCCGGACAGCTTACGAACACTGAAGCTTTCTTT
>many|TRBJ2-7|TRBV5-1|TRBD1
CASSPPGQGSNLREQYF
TGCGCCAGCAGCCCACCGGGACAGGGGTCCAATCTGCGCGAGCAGTACTTC
>few|TRBJ2-1|TRBV10-3|TRBD2
CAISESKSSGGAHNEQFF
TGTGCCATCAGTGAGTCGAAGAGCAGCGGGGGGGCACACAATGAGCAGTTCTTC